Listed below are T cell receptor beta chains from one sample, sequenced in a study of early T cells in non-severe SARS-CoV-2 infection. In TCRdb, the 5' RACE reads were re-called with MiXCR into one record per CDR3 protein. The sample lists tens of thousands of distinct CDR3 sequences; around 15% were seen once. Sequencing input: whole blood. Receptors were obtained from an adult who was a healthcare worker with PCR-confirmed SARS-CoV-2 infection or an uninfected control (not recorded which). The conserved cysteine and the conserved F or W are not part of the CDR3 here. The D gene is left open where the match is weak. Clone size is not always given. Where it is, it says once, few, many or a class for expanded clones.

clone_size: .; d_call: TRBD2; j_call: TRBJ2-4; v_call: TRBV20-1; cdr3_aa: SARGTSGEKNIQY
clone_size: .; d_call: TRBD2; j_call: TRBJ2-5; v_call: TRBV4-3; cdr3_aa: ASSQDYEASGAETQY
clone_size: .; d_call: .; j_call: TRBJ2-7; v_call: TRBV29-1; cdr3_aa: SVVVGGTYEQY
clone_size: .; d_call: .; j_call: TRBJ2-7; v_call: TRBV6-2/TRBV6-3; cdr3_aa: ASTPPGRPYEQY
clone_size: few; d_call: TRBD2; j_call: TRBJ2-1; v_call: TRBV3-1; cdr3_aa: ASSQDLAGGLKYEQF
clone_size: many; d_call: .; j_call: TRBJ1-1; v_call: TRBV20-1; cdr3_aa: SVCGFWELGTEAF
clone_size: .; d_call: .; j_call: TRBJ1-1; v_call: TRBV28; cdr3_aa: ASSFRTEVF
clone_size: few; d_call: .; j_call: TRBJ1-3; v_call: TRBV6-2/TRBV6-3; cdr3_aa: ASREYRASGNTIY
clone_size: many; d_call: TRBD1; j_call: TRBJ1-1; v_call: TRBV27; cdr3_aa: ASSPWTGGGAEAF
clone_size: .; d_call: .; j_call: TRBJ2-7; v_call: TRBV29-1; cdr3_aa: SVPGSYEQY
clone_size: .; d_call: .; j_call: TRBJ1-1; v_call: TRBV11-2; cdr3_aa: ASSPFRDGITEAF
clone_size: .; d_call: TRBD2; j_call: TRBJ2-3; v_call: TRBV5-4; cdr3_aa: ASFSTSGGATDTQY